One sample yielded the 32 T cell receptor beta chains listed below, sequenced in a study of CD8 T cells in ankylosing spondylitis. TCRdb recomputed calls from the 5' RACE reads with MiXCR, one row per CDR3 protein. The table has approximately 25,000 distinct CDR3 sequences, less than 20% seen once. Specimen: blood. The receptors come from a male donor with ankylosing spondylitis or in good health (not recorded which).

This clonotype was recorded only once. This chain uses TRBV20-1 with TRBJ1-5; perhaps TRBD1 as D (6 bases). CDR1 is DFQATT and CDR2 is SNEGSKA in the germline V gene (reference sequence). CDR3 length equals 13 residues. Trimming cost V 6 bases and J 5 bases, with 14 bases left between them. The CDR3: CSAGKDRHQPQHF. In DNA, the CDR3 is TGCAGTGCCGGAAAGGACAGACATCAGCCCCAGCATTTT.

This clonotype was counted between two and nine times. The chain uses TRBV5-1 and TRBJ2-3; the match to TRBD1 covers 7 bases. CDR1 and CDR2 (germline): SGHRS, YFSETQ. The CDR3 consists of 14 residues. The ends lost 4 bases at V and 6 bases at J; junction bases unmatched: 8. CDR3 nucleotide sequence: TGCGCCAGCAGCATCGCGACAGGGTGGGATACGCAGTATTTT. This encodes CASSIATGWDTQYF.

At least ten counts were recorded for this clonotype. The chain couples TRBV5-6 to TRBJ1-2, with D unclear. The V end lost 3 bases, the J end lost 7 bases, and 10 bases lay between the germline ends. The CDR3 spans 12 residues. CDR1 and CDR2 (germline): SGHDT, YYEEEE. The CDR3 loop reads CASSSTPGGYTF. For the CDR3, the DNA is TGTGCCAGCAGCTCCACCCCGGGTGGCTACACCTTC.

In its sample, this clonotype was seen many times. The rearrangement links TRBV4-3 to TRBJ2-3; TRBD2 matches at 8 bases. Per the germline V gene, CDR1 is LGHNA and CDR2 is YSLEER. The length of the CDR3 is 15 residues. V was pared by 0 bases and J by 4 bases, with 3 bases of the junction left unmatched. The CDR3 sequence: CASSQEAGESDTQYF. In DNA form, the CDR3 reads TGCGCCAGCAGCCAAGAAGCGGGGGAATCAGATACGCAGTATTTT.

This clonotype showed up many times. This rearrangement joins TRBV12-3 or TRBV12-4 to TRBJ2-6; D is unresolved. This CDR3 has 14 residues. The V end was cut by 3 bases, the J end by 4 bases, with 7 bases between. This chain's CDR3 is CASSFMEGANVLTF. CDR3 DNA sequence: TGTGCCAGCAGTTTCATGGAGGGGGCCAACGTCCTGACTTTC.

This clonotype has ten or more counts. This chain connects TRBV3-1 to TRBJ2-2, with 8 bases matching TRBD1. CDR3 size: 17 residues. The trim removed 4 bases at V and 2 bases at J, leaving 9 bases unmatched. Germline values: CDR1 LGHDT, CDR2 YNNKEL (reference sequence). CDR3 bases: TGTGCCAGCAGCCCACGTTGGACAGGGACAAACACCGGGGAGCTGTTTTTT. This encodes CASSPRWTGTNTGELFF.

This chain links TRBV27 with TRBJ1-1; 8 bases map to TRBD1. Germline CDR1 is MNHEY and CDR2 is SMNVEV (reference sequence). After removal of 2 bases from V and 7 bases from J, the junction contained 9 bases not matched to a gene. The CDR3 loop spans 15 amino acids. The CDR3: CASSLGWAGGDEAFF. For the CDR3, the DNA is TGTGCCAGCAGTTTAGGGTGGGCAGGGGGCGATGAAGCTTTCTTT.

In this sample, this clonotype turned up many times. The chain combines TRBV29-1 with TRBJ2-5; TRBD1 agrees at 9 bases. The CDR3 loop spans 12 amino acids. Unmatched junction bases numbered 1, after V lost 4 bases and J lost 4 bases. Germline lookup yields CDR1 SQVTM and CDR2 ANQGSEA. CDR3 loop: CSVGTGVETQYF. The CDR3 DNA reads TGCAGCGTTGGGACAGGGGTAGAGACCCAGTACTTC.

This clonotype was observed many times. This rearrangement joins TRBV20-1 to TRBJ2-1, with unresolved D. Between the trimmed V and J ends, which lost 6 bases and 7 bases, there was a span of 13 bases. This CDR3 is 12 amino acids long. CDR1 is DFQATT and CDR2 is SNEGSKA in the germline V gene (reference sequence). The CDR3 bases are TGCAGTGCCCTACAACTGGCTAATGAGCAGTTCTTC. Translation gives CSALQLANEQFF.

This clonotype was detected many times. The chain couples TRBV6-1 to TRBJ2-1; D may match TRBD1 or TRBD2 (5 bases each). Germline CDR1 is MNHNS and CDR2 is SASEGT. V lost 6 bases and J 9 bases, leaving 15 bases between the germline ends. The CDR3 is 13 residues long. The CDR3 protein is CASRLGDGGEQFF. CDR3 nucleotide sequence: TGTGCCAGCAGACTTGGGGACGGCGGTGAGCAGTTCTTC.

This clonotype was seen repeatedly, ten times or more. The CDR3 protein is CASTPQGTYNEQFF. The CDR3 region has the DNA TGTGCCAGCACCCCTCAGGGGACCTACAATGAGCAGTTCTTC. The V call is TRBV12-3 or TRBV12-4, the J call TRBJ2-1, with TRBD1 as a possible D gene (6 bases). Trimming took 7 bases from V and 2 from J, leaving 12 bases between them. CDR3 length: 14 amino acids.

This clonotype was observed a handful of times. The chain links TRBV6-5 to TRBJ2-2; possibly TRBD1 or TRBD2 for D (5 bases each). Between the trimmed V and J ends, which lost 6 bases and 5 bases, there was a span of 10 bases. CDR1 is MNHEY, CDR2 SVGAGI, per germline. The CDR3 runs 13 residues. CDR3 amino acids: CASRRDPTGELFF. In DNA form, the CDR3 reads TGTGCCAGCAGGAGGGACCCAACCGGGGAGCTGTTTTTT.

Only a few counts were recorded for this clonotype. The V call is TRBV7-1, the J call TRBJ2-3; 7 nucleotides line up with TRBD1. TRBV7-1 is annotated as an ORF whose role is uncertain. Germline trimming cut 5 bases from V and 1 base from J; bases unmatched to any gene: 6. The CDR3 spans 15 residues. This CDR3 reads CASSTGQARTDTQYF. The CDR3 region has the DNA TGTGCCAGCAGCACAGGACAGGCCCGCACAGATACGCAGTATTTT.

This clonotype came up many times. V gene TRBV5-1 combines with J gene TRBJ1-1, with D maybe TRBD1 (6 bases). CDR1 and CDR2 (germline): SGHRS, YFSETQ. The CDR3 is 15 amino acids. With 4 bases removed from V and 2 bases from J, the gap between germline ends came to 15 bases. The CDR3 nucleotides are TGCGCCAGCAGCAACAGACAGGACCTAAACACTGAAGCTTTCTTT. Encoded protein: CASSNRQDLNTEAFF. Supplemented by reference TRBV5-1 and TRBJ1-1, the full variable domain reads KAGVTQTPRYLIKTRGQQVTLSCSPISGHRSVSWYQQTPGQGLQFLFEYFSETQRNKGNFPGRFSGRQFSNSRSEMNVSTLELGDSALYLCASSNRQDLNTEAFFGQGTRLTVV.

This clonotype was detected ten times or more. The genes are TRBV6-5 and TRBJ2-7; 7 bases agree with TRBD2. Per germline, CDR1 MNHEY and CDR2 SVGAGI. V was clipped by 6 bases and J by 4 bases; unmatched bases: 3. The CDR3 is 12 amino acids. Here the CDR3 DNA reads TGTGCCAGCAGAGCTAGCGGATACGAGCAGTACTTC. It translates to CASRASGYEQYF.

This clonotype appeared a few times. The V call is TRBV5-5, the J call TRBJ1-4; the D is unclear. CDR1 is SGHKS and CDR2 is YYEKEE in the germline V gene (reference sequence). This CDR3 region has 14 residues. Deletions cut 3 bases from V and 8 bases from J, with 14 bases between. The CDR3 protein is CASSWTDRGEKLFF. DNA for the CDR3: TGTGCCAGCAGCTGGACGGACCGTGGGGAAAAACTGTTTTTT.

The gene calls are TRBV29-1 and TRBJ2-3; D not certain. Trimming cost V 4 bases and J 0 bases, with 2 bases left between them. Germline V gene sequence: CDR1 SQVTM, CDR2 ANQGSEA. The CDR3 extends over 11 amino acids. For the CDR3, the DNA is TGCAGCGTTGGCAGCACAGATACGCAGTATTTT. This encodes CSVGSTDTQYF.

This sequence joins TRBV29-1 and TRBJ1-4; no clear D gene. This CDR3 has 12 amino acids. The germline gives CDR1 SQVTM, CDR2 ANQGSEA. V gave up 6 bases and J gave up 5 bases, with 10 bases separating them. The CDR3: CSVYGRNEKLFF. The CDR3 DNA follows: TGCAGCGTCTACGGGCGCAATGAAAAACTGTTTTTT.

Many counts were recorded for this clonotype. The V and J genes are TRBV5-5 and TRBJ2-1; 8 bases align to TRBD2. This CDR3 has 17 amino acids. V lost 2 bases to trimming and J lost 6 bases; unmatched junction nucleotides: 13. Germline assignment: CDR1 SGHKS and CDR2 YYEKEE (reference sequence). CDR3 protein: CASSLRTSPYLFNEQFF. Here the CDR3 DNA reads TGTGCCAGCAGCTTACGGACTAGCCCCTACCTCTTCAATGAGCAGTTCTTC.

This clonotype was counted between two and nine times. The chain joins TRBV4-1 to TRBJ1-5; TRBD1 is a possible D gene (5 bases). This CDR3 comprises 15 residues. The germline V gene has CDR1 MGHRA and CDR2 YSYEKL. Deletions cut 1 base from V and 1 base from J, with 8 bases between. The CDR3, as DNA: TGCGCCAGCAGCCAAGGGGGGGGGAGCAATCAGCCCCAGCATTTT. Translation gives CASSQGGGSNQPQHF.

The V gene is TRBV27, the J gene TRBJ2-3, with D uncertain. V was trimmed by 6 bases and J by 4 bases, leaving 17 bases between them. Germline V lookup: CDR1 MNHEY, CDR2 SMNVEV (reference sequence). The CDR3 extends over 15 amino acids. The CDR3 here is CASSLMTKQADTQYF. The CDR3, as DNA: TGTGCCAGCAGCCTAATGACCAAGCAGGCAGATACGCAGTATTTT.

The chain is built from TRBV27 and TRBJ1-4; the match to TRBD1 covers 10 bases. The CDR3 length is 15 residues. The ends lost 5 bases at V and 3 bases at J; junction bases unmatched: 3. The germline V gene encodes CDR1 MNHEY and CDR2 SMNVEV (reference sequence). The CDR3 DNA follows: TGTGCCAGCAGTAGACAGGGGGCGGCTAATGAAAAACTGTTTTTT. The encoded protein is CASSRQGAANEKLFF.

The sample holds a few counts of this clonotype. The chain employs TRBV18 and TRBJ2-1, with TRBD2 identical over 9 bases. The V and J ends lost 5 bases and 5 bases, in that order; junction bases with no gene match: 7. The CDR3 has 15 amino acids. Germline CDR1 reads KGHSH; CDR2 reads LQKENI. The CDR3 loop is CASSSIAGANNEQFF. In DNA form, the CDR3 reads TGTGCCAGCTCATCTATAGCGGGAGCAAACAATGAGCAGTTCTTC. Full variable domain (rest looked up from reference TRBV18 and TRBJ2-1): NAGVMQNPRHLVRRRGQEARLRCSPMKGHSHVYWYRQLPEEGLKFMVYLQKENIIDESGMPKERFSAEFPKEGPSILRIQQVVRGDSAAYFCASSSIAGANNEQFFGPGTRLTVL.

The sample holds many counts of this clonotype. This chain links TRBV7-2 with TRBJ2-3; 11 bases align to TRBD2. Trimming cost V 2 bases and J 1 base; bases outside gene matches: 11. CDR1 SGHTA and CDR2 FQGNSA come from the germline V gene. This CDR3 spans 19 amino acids. The CDR3 loop is CASSLWSVAGGPGTDTQYF. CDR3 DNA: TGTGCCAGCAGCTTATGGTCTGTAGCGGGAGGGCCAGGCACAGATACGCAGTATTTT.

This clonotype was counted many times. This sequence joins TRBV6-5 and TRBJ1-2; D gene ambiguous. The V gene lost 4 bases and the J gene lost 7 bases, with 7 bases spanning the gap. Germline V CDR1 and CDR2: MNHEY, SVGAGI. The CDR3 is made up of 11 amino acids. This chain's CDR3 is CASSSRGGYTF. DNA of the CDR3: TGTGCCAGCAGTTCTCGCGGTGGCTACACCTTC.

This clonotype was observed many times. This chain links TRBV29-1 with TRBJ2-2, with TRBD2 matching over 7 bases. The trim removed 7 bases at V and 4 bases at J, leaving 3 bases unmatched. The CDR3 length is 12 residues. Per the germline V gene, CDR1 is SQVTM and CDR2 is ANQGSEA. DNA for the CDR3: TGCAGCGGGGGAGGGACCACCGGGGAGCTGTTTTTT. Residues: CSGGGTTGELFF.

This clonotype was detected ten times or more. The rearrangement joins TRBV20-1 to TRBJ2-2; D is possibly TRBD1 (6 bases). Germline loops: CDR1 DFQATT, CDR2 SNEGSKA (reference sequence). V was pared by 5 bases and J by 3 bases, with 16 bases between. The CDR3 has 15 amino acids. In nucleotides, the CDR3 is TGCAGTGCTGAACAGGGACCTAGAGACACCGGGGAGCTGTTTTTT. The encoded protein is CSAEQGPRDTGELFF.

This clonotype came up once. The chain combines TRBV29-1 with TRBJ2-1; TRBD2 agrees at 9 bases. The CDR3 has 12 residues. Per the germline V gene, CDR1 is SQVTM and CDR2 is ANQGSEA. V trimming: 6 bases; J trimming: 10 bases; junction bases outside the gene matches: 7. CDR3 in amino acids: CSVGLARPEQFF. The CDR3 DNA sequence: TGCAGCGTCGGACTAGCGAGACCCGAGCAGTTCTTC.

This clonotype has a count of ten or more. This rearrangement joins TRBV7-9 to TRBJ1-1, with a possible D match to TRBD1 (6 bases). V was clipped by 0 bases and J by 7 bases, with 12 bases between them. This CDR3 spans 14 amino acids. CDR1 is SEHNR and CDR2 is FQNEAQ in the germline V gene (reference sequence). The chain's CDR3 is CASSLAGRGSEAFF. The CDR3 bases are TGTGCCAGCAGCTTAGCTGGCAGGGGAAGTGAAGCTTTCTTT.

This clonotype was seen only a few times. The chain combines TRBV9 with TRBJ1-5, with D hard to call. The CDR3 has 14 amino acids. The V end lost 0 bases, the J end lost 0 bases, and 4 bases lay between the germline ends. Germline V lookup: CDR1 SGDLS, CDR2 YYNGEE. CDR3 amino acids: CASSVGHSNQPQHF. The DNA of the CDR3 is TGTGCCAGCAGCGTAGGTCATAGCAATCAGCCCCAGCATTTT.

The V and J genes are TRBV12-1 and TRBJ2-2. TRBV12-1 is a pseudogene segment. This CDR3 has 16 amino acids. CDR3 nucleotide sequence: TGTGCCAGCAAAAGCGCGGCAGCCAGTAGCACCGGGGAGCTGTTTTTT. This sequence encodes CASKSAAASSTGELFF.

This clonotype has a count of ten or more. The V gene is TRBV29-1, the J gene TRBJ2-7; D is unresolved. The CDR3 totals 12 residues. Trimming pared 1 base from V and 4 bases from J, leaving 8 bases between. Germline lookup yields CDR1 SQVTM and CDR2 ANQGSEA. The CDR3 sequence is CSVEGGLYEQYF. In nucleotides, the CDR3 is TGCAGCGTTGAAGGAGGCTTGTACGAGCAGTACTTC.